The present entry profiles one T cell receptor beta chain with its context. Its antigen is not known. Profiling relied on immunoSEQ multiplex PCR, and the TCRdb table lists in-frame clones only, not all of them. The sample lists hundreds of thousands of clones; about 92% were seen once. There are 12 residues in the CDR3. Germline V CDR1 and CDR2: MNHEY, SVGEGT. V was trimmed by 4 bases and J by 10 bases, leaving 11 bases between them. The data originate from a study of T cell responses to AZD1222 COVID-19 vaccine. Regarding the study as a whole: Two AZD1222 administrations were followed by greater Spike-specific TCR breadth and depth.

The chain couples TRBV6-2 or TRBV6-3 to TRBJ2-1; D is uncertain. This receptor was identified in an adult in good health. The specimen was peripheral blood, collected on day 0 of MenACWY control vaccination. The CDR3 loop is CASSFVVYEQFF. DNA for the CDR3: TGTGCCAGCAGTTTCGTAGTGTACGAGCAGTTCTTC.